This TCR beta chain was sequenced for a study of graft-versus-host responses after intestinal transplantation. V gave up 8 bases and J gave up 2 bases; unmatched junction bases: 9. The CDR3 spans 15 residues. Germline CDR1 is MNHEY and CDR2 is SMNVEV (reference sequence). The data were produced by immunoSEQ multiplex PCR, yet TCRdb's version contains in-frame clones alone and is incomplete. Of 65,000 to 90,000 clones detected, roughly 90% appear once; the ten largest clones hold roughly 2.6%. Concerning this clone: The antigen remains undetermined.

The source was unstimulated CD8+ T cells sorted from spleen or lymph node cells, collected before intestinal transplant. The sequence was collected from a human donor who received an intestinal transplant. This sequence joins TRBV27 and TRBJ2-1; TRBD1 agrees at 7 bases. The CDR3 spells CASASGTEPYNEQFF. In DNA, the CDR3 is TGTGCCAGCGCCTCCGGGACAGAACCCTACAATGAGCAGTTCTTC.